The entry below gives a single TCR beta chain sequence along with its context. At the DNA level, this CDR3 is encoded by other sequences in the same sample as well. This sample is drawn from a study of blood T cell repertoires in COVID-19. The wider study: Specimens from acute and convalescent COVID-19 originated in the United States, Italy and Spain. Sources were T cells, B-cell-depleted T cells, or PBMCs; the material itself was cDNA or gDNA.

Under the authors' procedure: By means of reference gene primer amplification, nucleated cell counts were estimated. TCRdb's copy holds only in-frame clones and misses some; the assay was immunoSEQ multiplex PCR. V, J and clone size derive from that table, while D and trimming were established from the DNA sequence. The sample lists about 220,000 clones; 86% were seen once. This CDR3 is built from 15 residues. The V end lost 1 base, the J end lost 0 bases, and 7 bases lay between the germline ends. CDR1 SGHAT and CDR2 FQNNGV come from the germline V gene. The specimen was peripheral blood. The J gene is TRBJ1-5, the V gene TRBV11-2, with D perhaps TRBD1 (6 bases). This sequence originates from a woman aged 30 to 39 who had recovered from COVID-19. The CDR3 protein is CASSLGTASNQPQHF. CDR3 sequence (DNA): TGTGCCAGCAGCTTAGGGACAGCTAGCAATCAGCCCCAGCATTTT.